This note documents a single T cell receptor beta chain sequence. Antigen: not known. PCR employed 60 Vbeta and 13 Jbeta primers. Sequenced by immunoSEQ multiplex PCR; TCRdb stores in-frame clones only, minus some. The data contain approximately 91,000 clones, around nine tenths of them singletons. This cohort consisted of healthy bone marrow donors. The data are from a study of cytomegalovirus exposure and HLA in healthy donors. General study results and limits: Per a prior analysis, the majority of TCR beta V segments were productive roughly 87% or roughly 30% of the time. Prediction of most subjects' HLA-A and HLA-B alleles by TCR beta sequences was reportedly accurate. Sequencing likely produced, as an artifact, a cluster of highly shared sequence variants.

Losses at the gene ends were 3 bases for V and 4 bases for J; bases not matched to a gene: 6. CDR1 is SNHLY and CDR2 is FYNNEI in the germline V gene. The CDR3 consists of 15 residues. The specimen was PBMCs. The chain links TRBV2 to TRBJ1-5; 7 positions agree with TRBD1. This receptor was identified in a man aged 25-45 years in good health and CMV-seropositive. CDR3 loop: CASSERTGLNQPQHF. CDR3 in DNA: TGTGCCAGCAGTGAGAGGACAGGTTTGAATCAGCCCCAGCATTTT.